Here is one TCR beta chain with its context. Its target is not known. Repertoires were generated with immunoSEQ multiplex PCR, while TCRdb's copy carries only in-frame clones and drops some. The sample records about 120,000 clones, 58% being singletons. This specimen belongs to a study of cytotoxic CD8 clonotypes in ibrutinib-treated CLL. Study context: There were, on average, nearly 260,000 productive templates and over 80,000 productive rearrangements per sample. Whole-study findings and limits: Exceeding age-matched healthy donors, baseline clonality also tracked the counts of circulating CD8+ T cells. Contraction or stability on treatment characterized the public clonotypes, which were uncommon.

V shed 3 bases and J shed 0 bases, with 8 bases lying between them. Germline loops: CDR1 MGHDK, CDR2 SYGVNS. This CDR3 is 14 amino acids long. Sample: PBMCs, taken after 24 months of ibrutinib treatment. This chain joins TRBV25-1 and TRBJ1-1; D unclear. This TCR was sampled from a human donor with chronic lymphocytic leukemia. CDR3 sequence reads: CASSDGQMNTEAFF. CDR3 nucleotides: TGTGCCAGCAGTGACGGGCAGATGAACACTGAAGCTTTCTTT.